There are a few counts of the clone carrying this T cell receptor (beta chain). Alongside a J-beta primer mix, a sample-barcoded 5' primer served in a second PCR lasting about 7 to 12 cycles. TCRdb fed the 5' RACE reads into MiXCR, producing one record per CDR3 protein. This table has about 1.1 million distinct CDR3 sequences, 35% to 40% appearing once. These data are taken from a study of blood T cells in healthy people across ages. Study overall: About one barcoded beta molecule per two T cells came from capture by template switching.

Germline V gene data show CDR1 as LNHDA and CDR2 as SQIVND (reference sequence). J gave up 6 bases and V 4 bases, and 2 bases lay outside the gene matches. The CDR3 consists of 13 residues. This clonotype was sampled from a man aged 18 to 29 in good health. The J gene is TRBJ1-4, the V gene TRBV19; 7 bases align to TRBD1. Sequences were obtained from blood. The CDR3 DNA reads TGTGCCAGTAGTACCACAGGGGATGAAAAACTGTTTTTT. This codes for CASSTTGDEKLFF.